This is a list of T cell receptor beta chains from one sample in a study of shared clonotypes between healthy human individuals. TCRdb's copy holds only in-frame clones and misses some; the assay was immunoSEQ multiplex PCR. The repertoire includes a few million clones, over 85% of them detected once, and around 1.8% sits in the top ten. The material sequenced was naive CD8+ T cells from PBMCs. The receptors were gathered from a man younger than 35 in good health. Some clones in this sample may be carry-over from other donors' samples. Both conserved end residues are part of each CDR3. The order of the fields is CDR3 DNA, CDR3 protein, D gene, clone size, J gene, V gene. D genes are given only for firm matches. Clone size is stated in some rows and not others, as once, few, many or a class when expanded.

TGTGCCAGCAGTGAAGCGGGGGGGCTATGGGAGACCCAGTACTTC,CASSEAGGLWETQYF,.,.,TRBJ2-5,TRBV6-1
TGTGCCAGCTCACCACCAGCTGTGGGGCGGCCTCAGCCCCAGCATTTT,CASSPPAVGRPQPQHF,.,.,TRBJ1-5,TRBV18
TGTGCCAGCAGCCCAATGGGGGCCAGGGAAGACACTGAAGCTTTCTTT,CASSPMGAREDTEAFF,.,.,TRBJ1-1,TRBV7-2
TGCGCCAGCAGCACCAGACAGGGCTACGAGCAGTACTTC,CASSTRQGYEQYF,TRBD1,.,TRBJ2-7,TRBV5-1
TGTGCCGGCAGACAGAGTTTTAACTATGGCTACACCTTC,CAGRQSFNYGYTF,.,.,TRBJ1-2,TRBV2
TGTGCCAGCAGCTTAGCCGGGTTCCCCGGCGGGGAGCAGTACTTC,CASSLAGFPGGEQYF,.,.,TRBJ2-7,TRBV28
TGTGCCAGCAGCGAAACAGGGGGTCGGTACGATCAGCCCCAGCATTTT,CASSETGGRYDQPQHF,TRBD1,.,TRBJ1-5,TRBV9
TGCAGCGTGTACCGTTGGGACAGAGAGAAACCGAACACTGAAGCTTTCTTT,CSVYRWDREKPNTEAFF,TRBD1,.,TRBJ1-1,TRBV29-1
TGTGCCAGCAGCTTGGGTCTAGCCGCCTACAATGAGCAGTTCTTC,CASSLGLAAYNEQFF,.,.,TRBJ2-1,TRBV7-2
TGTGCCAGCAGCTTAGCGCAGGCAGGGGGCTACGAAAAACTGTTTTTT,CASSLAQAGGYEKLFF,TRBD1,.,TRBJ1-4,TRBV7-8
TGTGCCAGCAGCTCTCTGGCCCGGGGGCCCCAGTACTTC,CASSSLARGPQYF,.,.,TRBJ2-5,TRBV7-9
TGTGCCAGCAGCCTTCCAGGGGGCCTCGAGCAGTACTTC,CASSLPGGLEQYF,TRBD1,.,TRBJ2-7,TRBV13
TGTGCCAGCATTTTTCAGGCAAATCGAGGCTACACCTTC,CASIFQANRGYTF,.,.,TRBJ1-2,TRBV2
TGTGCCAGCAGTTTCGGGACTAGCGGGAGTGAGCAGTTCTTC,CASSFGTSGSEQFF,TRBD2,.,TRBJ2-1,TRBV28
TGTGCCAGCAGCTCCCATTCGGATTCACCCCTCCACTTT,CASSSHSDSPLHF,.,.,TRBJ1-6,TRBV11-2
TGTGCCTCCCCAGGGTATGAGCAGTTCTTC,CASPGYEQFF,.,.,TRBJ2-1,TRBV7-9
TGTGCCAGCAGCGTGGGGAGTGGGCTGATCTACGAGCAGTACTTC,CASSVGSGLIYEQYF,.,.,TRBJ2-7,TRBV9
TGTGCCAGCAGCTTGCAAACTGAAGCTTTCTTT,CASSLQTEAFF,.,.,TRBJ1-1,TRBV5-6
TGTGCCAGCAGTTACTTACCGTCCCAACAGGGTTACTTC,CASSYLPSQQGYF,.,.,TRBJ2-5,TRBV6-6
TGTGCCAGCAGTTTGACTTGGGGCGCCGGTAATGAGCAGTTCTTC,CASSLTWGAGNEQFF,.,.,TRBJ2-1,TRBV27
TGTGCCAGCAGTTTTCCAACGAACACTGAAGCTTTCTTT,CASSFPTNTEAFF,.,.,TRBJ1-1,TRBV28
TGTGCCAGCAGCTTGTCAGCGGGAGGATCGTCCGAGCAGTACTTC,CASSLSAGGSSEQYF,TRBD2,.,TRBJ2-7,TRBV5-4
TGCGCCAGCAGCCCGGACCGGGGGGGTGGCTACACCTTC,CASSPDRGGGYTF,.,.,TRBJ1-2,TRBV4-1
TGCAGCGTTGAAGCGCAGGGCCTTCCCCGGAATGAGCAGTTCTTC,CSVEAQGLPRNEQFF,.,.,TRBJ2-1,TRBV29-1
TGTGCCAGCAGTGGGCGGACAGGGGGGAATCAGCCCCAGCATTTT,CASSGRTGGNQPQHF,TRBD1,once,TRBJ1-5,TRBV27
TGCGCCAGCAGTGAGCAATTCGGGGGACTTTATGGCTACACCTTC,CASSEQFGGLYGYTF,.,once,TRBJ1-2,TRBV10-2
TGTGCCAGCAGCTTGGCCGGGACAACCGAAGACATTCAGTACTTC,CASSLAGTTEDIQYF,.,.,TRBJ2-4,TRBV5-6
TGTGCCAGCAGTCACAGGCTGGGACAGGGGGCGAGAGATACGCAGTATTTT,CASSHRLGQGARDTQYF,TRBD1,.,TRBJ2-3,TRBV7-2
TGTGCCAGCAGCGGCGGACAGACTCCCTACGAGCAGTACTTC,CASSGGQTPYEQYF,.,.,TRBJ2-7,TRBV13
TGTGCCAGCAGCTCATTTAGCGTATCTGGAAACACCATATATTTT,CASSSFSVSGNTIYF,.,.,TRBJ1-3,TRBV7-9
TGTGCCAGCAGCCCCAGGGGCCACCAAGAGACCCAGTACTTC,CASSPRGHQETQYF,.,.,TRBJ2-5,TRBV11-3
TGTGCCAGCAGCTCCGGGACTCTCTACGAGCAGTACTTC,CASSSGTLYEQYF,.,once,TRBJ2-7,TRBV13
TGTGCCAGCAGCCAGACATTTAGCACAGATACGCAGTATTTT,CASSQTFSTDTQYF,.,.,TRBJ2-3,TRBV7-9
TGTGCCAGCAGTGGACTAGCGAGAACGAACACCGGGGAGCTGTTTTTT,CASSGLARTNTGELFF,TRBD2,.,TRBJ2-2,TRBV2
TGTGCCAGCAGCTTAGATCTTAACACTGAAGCTTTCTTT,CASSLDLNTEAFF,.,.,TRBJ1-1,TRBV11-3
TGTGCCAGCAGTTTGTGGGGGAGGATAGGGCCTAGCGTCTATGAGCAGTTCTTC,CASSLWGRIGPSVYEQFF,.,once,TRBJ2-1,TRBV28
TGTGCCAGCAGCCCTCCCGGGGGGGAGCCTGGGGCCAACGTCCTGACTTTC,CASSPPGGEPGANVLTF,TRBD2,.,TRBJ2-6,TRBV9
TGTGCCAGCAGTGACTCGGACACCGGGGAGCTGTTTTTT,CASSDSDTGELFF,.,many,TRBJ2-2,TRBV6-4
TGTGCCAGCAGCGTAGGGATCTCTGGAAACACCATATATTTT,CASSVGISGNTIYF,.,once,TRBJ1-3,TRBV9
TGCGCCAGCAGCCAAGCGAGTTTCTATGGCTACACCTTC,CASSQASFYGYTF,.,.,TRBJ1-2,TRBV4-1
TGTGCCAGTAGCACGCCAGGGACAGCTTATAGCAATCAGCCCCAGCATTTT,CASSTPGTAYSNQPQHF,TRBD1,.,TRBJ1-5,TRBV19
TGTGCCAGCAGCTTAGTCGCTAGCGGTAGGACGGAGACCCAGTACTTC,CASSLVASGRTETQYF,TRBD2,once,TRBJ2-5,TRBV11-2
TGTGCCAGCAGTTTAACGGGTGGGGACAGGGGGAATTCACCCCTCCACTTT,CASSLTGGDRGNSPLHF,TRBD1,.,TRBJ1-6,TRBV28
TGTGCCAGCAGCCTAACCCTGGGGGATGAGCAGTTCTTC,CASSLTLGDEQFF,.,.,TRBJ2-1,TRBV6-6
TGCGCCAGCAGCCTAGAACACGGCCCTGGGGCCGGGGAGCTGTTTTTT,CASSLEHGPGAGELFF,.,.,TRBJ2-2,TRBV4-1